This T cell receptor beta chain was identified in a study of T-cell memory formation after mild COVID-19. Study-wide results and caveats: Cross-reactive memory apparently joined, as some responding clones appeared in pre-infection memory.

Only a few counts were recorded for this clonotype. The antigen is unknown. TCRdb fed the 5' RACE reads into MiXCR, producing one record per CDR3 protein. The sample has 430,000 or so distinct CDR3 sequences, 20% to 30% seen once. The specimen was PBMCs or a T cell subset sorted from them (not recorded which). This receptor was identified in an adult woman who had mild COVID-19 (a few samples of this study predate the infection). Cell type and time point are not known.

Here the CDR3 reads CASSVDRRSGANVLTF. The CDR3 coding sequence is TGTGCCAGCAGCGTAGACAGGCGCTCTGGGGCCAACGTCCTGACTTTC. The V gene is TRBV9, the J gene TRBJ2-6, with D possibly matching TRBD1 (5 bases). V shed 0 bases and J shed 0 bases, with 7 bases lying between them. CDR1 is SGDLS and CDR2 is YYNGEE in the germline V gene. The CDR3 contains 16 residues.